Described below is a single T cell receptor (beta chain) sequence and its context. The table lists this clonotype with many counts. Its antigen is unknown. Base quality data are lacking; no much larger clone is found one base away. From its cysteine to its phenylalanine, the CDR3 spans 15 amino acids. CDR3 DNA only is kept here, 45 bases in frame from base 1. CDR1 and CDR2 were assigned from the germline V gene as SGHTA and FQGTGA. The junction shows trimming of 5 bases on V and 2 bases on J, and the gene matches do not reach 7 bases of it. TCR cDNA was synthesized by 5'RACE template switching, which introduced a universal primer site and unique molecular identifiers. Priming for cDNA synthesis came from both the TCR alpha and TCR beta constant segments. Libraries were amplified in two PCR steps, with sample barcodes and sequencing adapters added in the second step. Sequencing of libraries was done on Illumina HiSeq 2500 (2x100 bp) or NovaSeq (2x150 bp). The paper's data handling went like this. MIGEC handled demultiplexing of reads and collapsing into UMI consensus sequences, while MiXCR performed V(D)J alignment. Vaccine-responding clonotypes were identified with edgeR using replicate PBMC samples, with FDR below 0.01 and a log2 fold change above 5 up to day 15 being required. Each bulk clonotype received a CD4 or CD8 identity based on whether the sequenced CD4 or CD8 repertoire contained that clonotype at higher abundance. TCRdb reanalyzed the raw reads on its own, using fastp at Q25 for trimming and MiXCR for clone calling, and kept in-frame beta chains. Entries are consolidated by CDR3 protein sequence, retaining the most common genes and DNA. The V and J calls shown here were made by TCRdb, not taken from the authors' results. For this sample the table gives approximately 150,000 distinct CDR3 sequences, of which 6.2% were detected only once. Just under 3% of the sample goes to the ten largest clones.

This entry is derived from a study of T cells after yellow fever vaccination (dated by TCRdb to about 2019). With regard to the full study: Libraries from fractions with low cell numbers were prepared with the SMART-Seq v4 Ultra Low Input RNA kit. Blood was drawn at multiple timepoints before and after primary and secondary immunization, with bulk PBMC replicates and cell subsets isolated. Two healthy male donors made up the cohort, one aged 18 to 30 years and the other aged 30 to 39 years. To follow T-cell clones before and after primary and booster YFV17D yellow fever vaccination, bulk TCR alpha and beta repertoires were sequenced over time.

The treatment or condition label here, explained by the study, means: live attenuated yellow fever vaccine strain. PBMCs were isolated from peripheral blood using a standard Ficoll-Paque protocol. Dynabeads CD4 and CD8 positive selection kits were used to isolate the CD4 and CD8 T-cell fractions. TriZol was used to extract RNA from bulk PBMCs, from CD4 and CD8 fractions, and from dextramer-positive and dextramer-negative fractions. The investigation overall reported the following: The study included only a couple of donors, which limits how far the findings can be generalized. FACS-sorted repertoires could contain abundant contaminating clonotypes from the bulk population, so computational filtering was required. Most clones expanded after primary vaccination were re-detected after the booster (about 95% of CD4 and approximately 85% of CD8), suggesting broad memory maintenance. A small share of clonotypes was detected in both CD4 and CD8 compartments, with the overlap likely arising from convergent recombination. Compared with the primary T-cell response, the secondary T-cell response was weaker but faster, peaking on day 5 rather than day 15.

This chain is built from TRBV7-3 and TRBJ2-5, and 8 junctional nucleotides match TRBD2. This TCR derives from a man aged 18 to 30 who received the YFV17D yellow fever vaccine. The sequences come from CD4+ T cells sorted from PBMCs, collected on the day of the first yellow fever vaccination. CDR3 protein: CASSQTSGLQETQYF. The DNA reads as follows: TGTGCCAGCAGCCAAACTAGCGGACTTCAAGAGACCCAGTACTTC. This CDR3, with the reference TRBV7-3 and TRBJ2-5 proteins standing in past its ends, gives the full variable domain GAGVSQTPSNKVTEKGKYVELRCDPISGHTALYWYRQSLGQGPEFLIYFQGTGAADDSGLPNDRFFAVRPEGSVSTLKIQRTERGDSAVYLCASSQTSGLQETQYFGPGTRLLVL.